This TCR beta chain was identified in a study of T-cell reconstitution after alpha-beta-depleted transplantation in children. For this clonotype: Antigen unknown.

General study points: For some patients, TCRbeta diversity was high at day 60 because of recipient T cells and thymic progenitors that survived. Once a year had passed after transplant, T-cell counts and diversity came mostly from newly produced T cells. In patients about two months after transplant, alpha-beta T cells reportedly arose from several hundred expanded graft clones.

This CDR3 spans 16 amino acids. J gave up 4 bases and V 4 bases, and 11 bases lay outside the gene matches. Preparing the TCRbeta library involved the use of unique molecular identifiers. Each CDR3 protein gets one entry after TCRdb re-called the PCR reads with MiXCR. The sample has around 960,000 distinct CDR3 sequences; about 29% are singletons. This material consisted of PBMCs, mostly from graft donor cells, taken 360 days after TCRalphabeta/CD19-depleted stem cell transplant. The gene calls are TRBV12-3 or TRBV12-4 and TRBJ2-5; 8 nucleotides match TRBD1. The clonotype was recovered from a boy in the first two years of life who had a stem cell transplant for SCID, so the T cells may come from the graft donor. The CDR3 DNA is TGTGCCAGCAGTTCTGGACAGGGAAGGAAAGCAGAGACCCAGTACTTC. Residues: CASSSGQGRKAETQYF.